The T cell receptor (beta chain) described here comes from a study of blood T cell repertoires in COVID-19. Background on the study: The United States, Italy and Spain were the sources of the acute and convalescent COVID-19 samples.

The data were produced by immunoSEQ multiplex PCR, yet TCRdb's version contains in-frame clones alone and is incomplete. The table includes 55,000 to 65,000 clones, 75% to 85% detected once. The TCR originated in a woman aged 60-75 years with acute or convalescent COVID-19. The sequenced sample consisted of peripheral blood.

In DNA, the CDR3 is TGCAGCGTAATGGACGGGGTTGCAACTAATGAAAAACTGTTTTTT. It yields the protein CSVMDGVATNEKLFF. V is TRBV29-1 and J is TRBJ1-4, with unresolved D. Germline CDR1 SQVTM, CDR2 ANQGSEA. Between the trimmed V and J ends, which lost 6 bases and 0 bases, there was a span of 14 bases. CDR3 length equals 15 residues.